These 3 T cell receptor beta chains came from one sample sequenced in a study of blood T cell repertoires in COVID-19. Only in-frame clones appear in the TCRdb table, and some are missing; sequencing was by immunoSEQ multiplex PCR. The sample has under 20,000 clones, around 92% seen once. Sequencing was performed on peripheral blood. The receptors derive from a human donor in a cohort sampled during active COVID-19.

The chain carries TRBV6-2 or TRBV6-3 and TRBJ2-7, with a possible D match to TRBD1 (7 bases). V shed 5 bases and J shed 6 bases, with 17 bases lying between them. Germline CDR1 is MNHEY and CDR2 is SVGEGT. The CDR3 runs 14 residues. The CDR3 sequence is CASSPLRQGLEQYF. In nucleotides, the CDR3 is TGTGCCAGCAGTCCCCTGAGACAGGGACTCGAGCAGTACTTC.

The gene calls are TRBV6-1 and TRBJ2-3; D not resolved. The CDR3 is 16 residues long. In germline, CDR1 is MNHNS, CDR2 SASEGT. V shed 0 bases and J shed 2 bases, with 12 bases lying between them. The CDR3 DNA is TGTGCCAGCAGTGAAGCTAGAAAACCGGTCACAGATACGCAGTATTTT. Translating gives CASSEARKPVTDTQYF.

The chain uses TRBV27 and TRBJ2-2; tentatively, D is TRBD1 (7 bases). The V gene lost 0 bases and the J gene lost 4 bases, with 15 bases spanning the gap. CDR1 is MNHEY and CDR2 is SMNVEV in the germline V gene (reference sequence). The CDR3 extends over 17 amino acids. The CDR3, as DNA: TGTGCCAGCAGTTTATCAGGAGGGGGCGCGGGCACCGGGGAGCTGTTTTTT. Its protein is CASSLSGGGAGTGELFF.